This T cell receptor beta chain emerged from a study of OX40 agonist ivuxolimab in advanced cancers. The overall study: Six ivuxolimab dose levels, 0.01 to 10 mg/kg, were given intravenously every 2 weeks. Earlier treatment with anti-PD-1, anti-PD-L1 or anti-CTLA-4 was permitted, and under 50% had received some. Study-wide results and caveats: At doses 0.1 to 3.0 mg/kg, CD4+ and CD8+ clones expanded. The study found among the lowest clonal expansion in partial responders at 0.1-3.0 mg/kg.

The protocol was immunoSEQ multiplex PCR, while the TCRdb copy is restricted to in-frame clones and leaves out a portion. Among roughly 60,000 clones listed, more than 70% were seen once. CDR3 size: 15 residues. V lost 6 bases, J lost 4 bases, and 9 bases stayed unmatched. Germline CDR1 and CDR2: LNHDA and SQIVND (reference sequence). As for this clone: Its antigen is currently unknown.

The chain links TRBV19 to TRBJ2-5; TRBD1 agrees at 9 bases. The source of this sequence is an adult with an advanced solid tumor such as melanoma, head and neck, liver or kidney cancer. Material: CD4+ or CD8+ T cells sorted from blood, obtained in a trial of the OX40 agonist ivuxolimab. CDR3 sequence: CASSSQGARGETQYF. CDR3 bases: TGTGCCAGTAGCTCACAGGGGGCGCGGGGAGAGACCCAGTACTTC.